Listed here are 20 T cell receptor beta chains from one sample, sequenced in a study of technical replicates of blood from a handful of donors. Generated by immunoSEQ multiplex PCR, the TCRdb table keeps only in-frame clones and is missing some. The sample holds about 73,000 clones; 93% are singletons and the top ten take approximately 0.25%. Specimen: T cells isolated from PBMCs. These receptors all stem from a human donor in good health.

The chain couples TRBV10-1 to TRBJ1-3, with 7 nucleotides matching TRBD1. Trimming took 3 bases from V and 4 from J; bases not matched to a gene: 6. CDR1 and CDR2 (germline): WNHNN, SYGVQD (reference sequence). The CDR3 runs 15 residues. In nucleotides, the CDR3 is TGCGCCAGCAGTGAACCGACAGGGTCCGGAAACACCATATATTTT. Translated, it gives CASSEPTGSGNTIYF.

The rearrangement links TRBV9 to TRBJ2-3; D may be TRBD1 (5 bases). The germline V and J ends were trimmed by 3 bases and 1 base, with 9 bases remaining between them. The germline V gene has CDR1 SGDLS and CDR2 YYNGEE. The CDR3 has 14 amino acids. CDR3 residues: CASSARQRTDTQYF. In DNA, the CDR3 is TGTGCCAGCAGCGCTCGACAGCGCACAGATACGCAGTATTTT.

In its sample, this clone was seen once. J is TRBJ1-4 and V is TRBV6-1; D unclear. The V and J ends lost 6 bases and 4 bases respectively, with 6 bases between them. This CDR3 has 12 residues. CDR1 MNHNS and CDR2 SASEGT come from the germline V gene. In DNA, the CDR3 is TGTGCCAGCAGGGGGAGTAATGAAAAACTGTTTTTT. Amino acid sequence: CASRGSNEKLFF.

DNA for the CDR3: TGCGCCAGCACCCGGGAGGCTAGCGGGAGTGGAGGGACCCAGTACTTC. The encoded protein is CASTREASGSGGTQYF. The chain couples TRBV5-1 to TRBJ2-5; 10 nucleotides match TRBD2. CDR3 size: 16 residues. Unmatched junction bases numbered 15, after V lost 6 bases and J lost 7 bases. The germline gives CDR1 SGHRS, CDR2 YFSETQ.

As DNA, the CDR3 is TGCAGTGTCACGGCAGGGAGGACTTTCTTT. It translates to CSVTAGRTFF. The chain joins TRBV20-1 to TRBJ1-1, with D possibly matching TRBD1 (5 bases). The CDR3 length is 10 residues. The V end was cut by 7 bases, the J end by 12 bases, with 15 bases between. Germline V CDR1 and CDR2: DFQATT, SNEGSKA (reference sequence).

The V and J genes are TRBV4-1 and TRBJ1-1; no reliable D call. The CDR3 totals 14 residues. Trimming pared 3 bases from V and 4 bases from J, leaving 12 bases between. Germline assignment: CDR1 MGHRA and CDR2 YSYEKL. This chain's CDR3 is CASSHRVEGTEAFF. In DNA, the CDR3 is TGCGCCAGCAGCCACCGGGTCGAGGGCACTGAAGCTTTCTTT.

This sequence joins TRBV27 and TRBJ2-7; D remains unclear. CDR3 length equals 12 residues. With 5 bases removed from V and 7 bases from J, the gap between germline ends came to 12 bases. Per the germline V gene, CDR1 is MNHEY and CDR2 is SMNVEV (reference sequence). CDR3 coding DNA: TGTGCCAGCAGTCCGCGAGGAGAAGAGCAGTACTTC. It encodes CASSPRGEEQYF.

The chain couples TRBV10-3 to TRBJ2-7; 12 positions match TRBD2. V lost 6 bases to trimming and J lost 5 bases; unmatched junction nucleotides: 5. The CDR3 has 14 amino acids. Germline CDR1 ENHRY, CDR2 SYGVKD. CDR3 bases: TGTGCCATCAGGGAACTAGCGGGGGGAGACGAGCAGTACTTC. Protein product: CAIRELAGGDEQYF.

The V call is TRBV29-1, the J call TRBJ1-2; no clear D. V was clipped by 3 bases and J by 4 bases, with 12 bases between them. The CDR3 runs 13 residues. Germline V gives CDR1 SQVTM, CDR2 ANQGSEA. DNA for the CDR3: TGCAGCGTTGATCTGGGAGACGCCTATGGCTACACCTTC. Protein product: CSVDLGDAYGYTF. Full variable domain (remainder filled in from reference TRBV29-1 and TRBJ1-2): SAVISQKPSRDICQRGTSLTIQCQVDSQVTMMFWYRQQPGQSLTLIATANQGSEATYESGFVIDKFPISRPNLTFSTLTVSNMSPEDSSIYLCSVDLGDAYGYTFGSGTRLTVV.

This chain links TRBV14 with TRBJ1-3; the D is unclear. The CDR3 runs to 12 residues. CDR1 and CDR2 (germline): SGHDN, FVKESK. The V gene lost 1 base and the J gene lost 4 bases, with 2 bases spanning the gap. The CDR3 protein is CASSQAGNTIYF. The CDR3 coding sequence is TGTGCCAGCAGCCAAGCAGGAAACACCATATATTTT.

CDR3 nucleotides: TGTGCCAGCAGTTACCGGCAGGCGAACACTGAAGCTTTCTTT. Residues: CASSYRQANTEAFF. The chain carries TRBV6-5 and TRBJ1-1; no firm D call. The V end lost 2 bases, the J end lost 1 base, and 8 bases lay between the germline ends. The CDR3 is 14 residues long. Looked up from germline, CDR1 is MNHEY and CDR2 is SVGAGI.

The V call is TRBV19, the J call TRBJ1-3; D is unresolved. Germline V gene data show CDR1 as LNHDA and CDR2 as SQIVND (reference sequence). This CDR3 has 13 amino acids. V dropped 8 bases and J dropped 0 bases, with 8 bases sitting between them. In DNA form, the CDR3 reads TGTGCCAGTTCGGGGTACTCTGGAAACACCATATATTTT. Translated, it gives CASSGYSGNTIYF. Using reference TRBV19 and TRBJ1-3 for the parts outside the CDR3, the full variable domain is DGGITQSPKYLFRKEGQNVTLSCEQNLNHDAMYWYRQDPGQGLRLIYYSQIVNDFQKGDIAEGYSVSREKKESFPLTVTSAQKNPTAFYLCASSGYSGNTIYFGEGSWLTVV.

This clone was counted once. This sequence joins TRBV4-1 and TRBJ2-7, with TRBD2 matching over 7 bases. The CDR3 has 15 amino acids. Germline lookup yields CDR1 MGHRA and CDR2 YSYEKL. Trimming cost V 6 bases and J 5 bases; bases outside gene matches: 13. Written as DNA, the CDR3 is TGCGCCAGCAGAGATGCCGGGACTAAATTCCACGAGCAGTACTTC. It translates to CASRDAGTKFHEQYF.

V and J are TRBV6-1 and TRBJ2-7, with 7 nucleotides matching TRBD2. This CDR3 contains 14 residues. The V gene end was trimmed by 7 bases and the J gene end by 3 bases; junction bases not matched to a gene: 9. From germline, CDR1 is MNHNS and CDR2 SASEGT. CDR3 protein: CASMTRPGGYEQYF. CDR3 DNA sequence: TGTGCCAGCATGACACGCCCGGGGGGCTACGAGCAGTACTTC.

This clone was counted a single time. The V and J genes are TRBV7-2 and TRBJ1-5; D might be TRBD1 (5 bases). The V end lost 1 base, the J end lost 2 bases, and 18 bases lay between the germline ends. The V gene's germline CDR1 is SGHTA and CDR2 FQGNSA. There are 18 residues in the CDR3. The CDR3 DNA sequence: TGTGCCAGCAGCTTAGAACGGGGAGGGCCGACAGGCAATCAGCCCCAGCATTTT. Its translation is CASSLERGGPTGNQPQHF. The full variable domain, completed using reference TRBV7-2 and TRBJ1-5, is GAGVSQSPSNKVTEKGKDVELRCDPISGHTALYWYRQSLGQGLEFLIYFQGNSAPDKSGLPSDRFSAERTGGSVSTLTIQRTQQEDSAVYLCASSLERGGPTGNQPQHFGDGTRLSIL.

This clone has a handful of counts. The chain employs TRBV14 and TRBJ2-7, with D maybe TRBD2 (6 bases). The CDR3 contains 14 residues. Germline loops: CDR1 SGHDN, CDR2 FVKESK. V gave up 1 base and J gave up 5 bases, with 12 bases separating them. The CDR3 sequence is CASSQVGGRHEQYF. The CDR3, as DNA: TGTGCCAGCAGCCAAGTGGGGGGACGGCACGAGCAGTACTTC.

This chain connects TRBV27 to TRBJ2-1; a weak D match, TRBD2 (5 bases). Germline V CDR1 and CDR2: MNHEY, SMNVEV (reference sequence). The V gene lost 5 bases and the J gene lost 3 bases, with 11 bases spanning the gap. This CDR3 is 14 amino acids long. CDR3 in amino acids: CASSEGSGYNEQFF. The CDR3 coding sequence is TGTGCCAGCAGTGAAGGGAGCGGCTACAATGAGCAGTTCTTC.

The CDR3 sequence: CASRWDRPYTDTQYF. The CDR3 nucleotides are TGTGCCAGCAGATGGGACAGGCCATACACAGATACGCAGTATTTT. V and J are TRBV7-9 and TRBJ2-3; TRBD1 aligns across 8 bases. The J segment lost 2 bases and the V segment lost 6 bases, leaving 7 bases of the junction unmatched. Germline V CDR1 and CDR2: SEHNR, FQNEAQ (reference sequence). The CDR3 is made up of 15 amino acids.

V is TRBV15 and J is TRBJ2-7, with 11 bases matching TRBD2. This CDR3 is built from 16 residues. J lost 3 bases, V lost 0 bases, and 4 bases had no gene match. The germline gives CDR1 LNHNV, CDR2 YYDKDF (reference sequence). The CDR3 region has the DNA TGTGCCACCAGCAGAGATAGACTAGCGGGACTCTACGAGCAGTACTTC. Amino acids: CATSRDRLAGLYEQYF.

The chain carries TRBV7-9 and TRBJ1-4, with no clear D. The CDR3 contains 14 residues. Trimming stripped 1 base from V and 3 bases from J, with 6 bases between. Per the germline V gene, CDR1 is SEHNR and CDR2 is FQNEAQ (reference sequence). The CDR3 region is CASSLGQANEKLFF. CDR3 bases: TGTGCCAGCAGCTTAGGGCAGGCTAATGAAAAACTGTTTTTT.